Listed below are T cell receptor beta chains from one sample, sequenced in a study of CD8+ T cells in alopecia areata. Here immunoSEQ multiplex PCR was the method, and the copy in TCRdb shows in-frame clones only, minus some. The data contain over 100,000 clones, about 50% of them seen just once; the ten biggest clones take up about 0.5%. The specimen was CD4+ T cells sorted from blood, collected at week 4, from a patient treated with tofacitinib. The receptors derive from a human donor with alopecia areata. Both conserved end residues are part of each CDR3. The D gene is left open where the match is weak. Clone size appears in some rows only: once, few, many, or a class for an expanded clone.

V	D	J	size	CDR3	DNA
TRBV20-1	-	TRBJ1-2	-	CSARDDESYTF	TGCAGTGCTAGAGATGACGAAAGCTACACCTTC
TRBV7-2	-	TRBJ2-7	-	CASSLGSGKPYEQYF	TGTGCCAGCAGCTTAGGATCGGGGAAACCCTACGAGCAGTACTTC
TRBV30	-	TRBJ2-6	once	CAWSVGFSGANVLTF	TGTGCCTGGAGTGTGGGCTTCTCTGGGGCCAACGTCCTGACTTTC
TRBV5-5	-	TRBJ2-5	-	CASSRQVETQYF	TGTGCCAGCAGCCGACAGGTGGAGACCCAGTACTTC
TRBV27	-	TRBJ1-1	-	CASSPPPGNTEAFF	TGTGCCAGCAGTCCTCCCCCGGGCAACACTGAAGCTTTCTTT
TRBV7-9	-	TRBJ1-1	few	CASSLLFMRRTEAFF	TGTGCCAGCAGCTTACTTTTTATGAGGAGGACTGAAGCTTTCTTT
TRBV30	-	TRBJ1-1	-	CAWSPRRAAWGTEAFF	TGTGCCTGGAGCCCTAGGCGGGCCGCTTGGGGCACTGAAGCTTTCTTT
TRBV29-1	-	TRBJ2-1	few	CSVEATGSYNEQFF	TGCAGCGTTGAAGCGACAGGCTCCTACAATGAGCAGTTCTTC
TRBV2	-	TRBJ2-7	-	CASSEVYEQYF	TGTGCCAGCAGTGAAGTCTACGAGCAGTACTTC
TRBV14	-	TRBJ2-7	-	CASSQVRGGEYEQYF	TGTGCCAGCAGCCAAGTACGGGGTGGGGAATACGAGCAGTACTTC
TRBV7-6	-	TRBJ1-6	once	CASSLWNSPLHF	TGTGCCAGCAGCTTATGGAATTCACCCCTCCACTTT
TRBV20-1	-	TRBJ2-1	-	CSASIQAQFF	TGCAGTGCTAGTATCCAGGCTCAGTTCTTC
TRBV5-1	TRBD1	TRBJ1-2	few	CASSRTTGGADGGYTF	TGCGCCAGCAGCCGAACGACAGGGGGCGCTGACGGTGGCTACACCTTC
TRBV7-9	-	TRBJ1-5	-	CASSLARSSGVNQPQHF	TGTGCCAGCAGCTTAGCGCGGAGCAGTGGGGTCAATCAGCCCCAGCATTTT
TRBV7-9	-	TRBJ2-7	-	CASSLGTDSYEQYF	TGTGCCAGCAGCTTAGGGACAGACTCCTACGAGCAGTACTTC
TRBV2	-	TRBJ1-4	few	CASSWEQGDEKLFF	TGTGCCAGCAGTTGGGAACAGGGTGATGAAAAACTGTTTTTT
TRBV4-1	-	TRBJ1-6	few	CASSPIGRDISSPLHF	TGCGCCAGCAGCCCCATTGGCCGGGACATAAGTTCACCCCTCCACTTT
TRBV27	TRBD2	TRBJ2-1	-	CASSPKGLAGYNEQFF	TGTGCCAGCAGTCCCAAGGGACTAGCGGGGTACAATGAGCAGTTCTTC
TRBV7-2	-	TRBJ2-7	few	CASSSKGMRGDEQYF	TGTGCCAGCAGTTCAAAAGGCATGCGGGGCGACGAGCAGTACTTC
TRBV29-1	-	TRBJ1-1	-	CSVGFHTEAFF	TGCAGCGTTGGATTTCACACTGAAGCTTTCTTT
TRBV29-1	-	TRBJ2-7	once	CSATGSAYEQYF	TGCAGCGCTACAGGGAGCGCCTACGAGCAGTACTTC
TRBV30	-	TRBJ1-3	-	CAWRAGVINTIYF	TGTGCCTGGAGGGCAGGGGTAATCAACACCATATATTTT
TRBV5-1	-	TRBJ2-3	-	CASSLEDSERNTQYF	TGCGCCAGCAGCTTGGAAGATTCCGAGCGAAATACGCAGTATTTT
TRBV30	-	TRBJ2-7	-	CAWSPRDKGGYEQYF	TGTGCCTGGAGCCCCCGGGACAAAGGAGGCTACGAGCAGTACTTC
TRBV4-2	-	TRBJ1-2	-	CASSQGPTGYYGYTF	TGTGCCAGCAGCCAAGGTCCAACAGGGTACTATGGCTACACCTTC
TRBV29-1	TRBD2	TRBJ2-6	many	CSVDLAGVGGANVLTF	TGCAGCGTTGATCTAGCGGGAGTCGGTGGGGCCAACGTCCTGACTTTC
TRBV7-3	-	TRBJ2-3	-	CASSLEFPDTQYF	TGTGCCAGCAGCTTAGAATTCCCAGATACGCAGTATTTT
TRBV7-9	TRBD2	TRBJ2-3	-	CASSLATSGGRTDTQYF	TGTGCCAGCAGCTTAGCGACTAGCGGGGGCCGCACAGATACGCAGTATTTT
TRBV5-4	TRBD2	TRBJ2-6	-	CASSLAGGAHGANVLTF	TGTGCCAGCAGCTTGGCCGGGGGGGCCCACGGGGCCAACGTCCTGACTTTC
TRBV5-4	-	TRBJ2-4	-	CASSLWGRNIQYF	TGTGCCAGCAGCTTGTGGGGGAGAAACATTCAGTACTTC
TRBV29-1	-	TRBJ1-1	-	CSVLLNTEAFF	TGCAGCGTTCTCCTGAACACTGAAGCTTTCTTT
TRBV20-1	-	TRBJ2-5	-	CSASSPETQYF	TGCAGTGCTAGCTCCCCGGAGACCCAGTACTTC
TRBV30	-	TRBJ1-3	-	CAWSVAGNTIYF	TGTGCCTGGAGTGTAGCTGGAAACACCATATATTTT
TRBV29-1	TRBD1	TRBJ1-2	-	CSVPTGNYGYTF	TGCAGCGTACCGACAGGGAACTATGGCTACACCTTC
TRBV15	TRBD1	TRBJ1-1	-	CATSRLGTGESEAFF	TGTGCCACCAGCAGGTTAGGGACAGGGGAATCTGAAGCTTTCTTT
TRBV9	-	TRBJ2-7	-	CASSVSSSGGIYEQYF	TGTGCCAGCAGCGTAAGTTCATCAGGGGGGATCTACGAGCAGTACTTC
TRBV11-2	-	TRBJ2-5	few	CASSYSNLGGETQYF	TGTGCCAGCAGCTACTCTAACTTGGGTGGCGAGACCCAGTACTTC
TRBV6-5	-	TRBJ1-2	few	CASSYSTVDGYTF	TGTGCCAGCAGTTACTCAACAGTTGATGGCTACACCTTC